Listed here are 16 T cell receptor beta chains from one sample, sequenced in a study of vaccination and CD4 T cells after COVID-19. No antigen is known for these receptors. Cultured CD4+ T cell DNA underwent sequencing with the Oncomine TCR Beta short-read assay. TCRdb analysed the PCR reads with MiXCR anew, one entry per CDR3 protein. The data show about 25,000 distinct CDR3 sequences, with more than 25% seen just once and less than 9% held by the top ten. Time point here: late sampling 161 to 241 days after vaccination in three convalescent patients. Sample treatment: roughly nine-day PBMC culture with coronavirus spike peptide pools or control peptides (ViraFEST assay). The source was CD4+ T cells from blood, cultured in vitro, collected about 7 months after SARS-CoV-2 vaccination. These receptors were obtained from a human donor who had recovered from COVID-19.

There are a few counts of this clonotype. The rearrangement links TRBV7-2 to TRBJ2-3; the match to TRBD2 covers 11 bases. Germline V gene lookup returns CDR1 SGHTA and CDR2 FQGNSA. This CDR3 region has 17 residues. Germline trimming cut 5 bases from V and 2 bases from J; bases unmatched to any gene: 9. CDR3 protein: CASSVAGLAEPTDTQYF. The CDR3 coding sequence is TGTGCCAGCAGCGTCGCGGGACTAGCGGAGCCCACAGATACGCAGTATTTT.

V usage is TRBV28 and J usage is TRBJ2-3, with D possibly TRBD1 on 6 matching bases. The germline V and J ends were trimmed by 3 bases and 11 bases, with 21 bases remaining between them. Germline assignment: CDR1 MDHEN and CDR2 SYDVKM. The CDR3 is made up of 15 amino acids. The CDR3: CASSFGQLEGRGQYF. DNA for the CDR3: TGTGCCAGCAGTTTCGGGCAGCTCGAGGGCAGGGGGCAGTATTTT.

V gene TRBV28 combines with J gene TRBJ1-5; D gene uncertain. Trimming left V 7 bases short and J 1 base short, with 17 bases between. The CDR3 contains 16 residues. Germline V lookup: CDR1 MDHEN, CDR2 SYDVKM. The CDR3 DNA sequence: TGTGCCAGCAAAGCGCCCCAAGGGATAAGCAATCAGCCCCAGCATTTT. Translation: CASKAPQGISNQPQHF.

The V call is TRBV20-1, the J call TRBJ2-1; TRBD2 agrees at 7 bases. The CDR3 is made up of 13 amino acids. Germline-derived CDR1 and CDR2 are DFQATT and SNEGSKA (reference sequence). Unmatched junction bases numbered 3, after V lost 3 bases and J lost 4 bases. CDR3 coding DNA: TGCAGTGCTAGTGCTAGCGGATACAATGAGCAGTTCTTC. The encoded protein is CSASASGYNEQFF.

In its sample, this clonotype was seen a few times. The chain links TRBV25-1 to TRBJ2-1; 10 nucleotides line up with TRBD2. The CDR3 runs to 15 residues. After removal of 3 bases from V and 8 bases from J, the junction contained 7 bases not matched to a gene. Germline lookup yields CDR1 MGHDK and CDR2 SYGVNS. The DNA for the CDR3 is TGTGCCAGCAGTGACAGTCTAGCGGGAGACTATGAGCAGTTCTTC. Residues: CASSDSLAGDYEQFF.

This clonotype came up once. This chain links TRBV7-2 with TRBJ1-4; 10 positions agree with TRBD1. CDR1 and CDR2 from the germline V gene are SGHTA and FQGNSA. This CDR3 contains 13 residues. After removal of 1 base from V and 10 bases from J, the junction contained 0 bases not matched to a gene. The CDR3 DNA reads TGTGCCAGCAGCTTAGGGGACAGGGGAAAACTGTTTTTT. This codes for CASSLGDRGKLFF.

This clonotype has only one observation. The chain has TRBV4-2 and TRBJ2-1; D gene ambiguous. Germline-derived CDR1 and CDR2 are LGHNA and YNFKEQ. The germline V and J ends were trimmed by 0 bases and 6 bases, with 12 bases remaining between them. The CDR3 extends over 15 amino acids. The CDR3 sequence: CASSQELRTRNEQFF. In DNA, the CDR3 is TGTGCCAGCAGCCAAGAACTGCGGACCCGCAATGAGCAGTTCTTC.

CDR3 region: CASSLESVSYEQYF. DNA for the CDR3: TGTGCCAGCAGCTTAGAAAGCGTCTCCTACGAGCAGTACTTC. The chain is built from TRBV7-2 and TRBJ2-7, with D unclear. This CDR3 is built from 14 residues. Per the germline V gene, CDR1 is SGHTA and CDR2 is FQGNSA. Trimming shortened V by 1 base and J by 0 bases, and 7 bases separated the two germline ends.

This clonotype was seen just once. J is TRBJ2-1 and V is TRBV18; 12 nucleotides align to TRBD1. This CDR3 region has 14 residues. Germline values: CDR1 KGHSH, CDR2 LQKENI. V shed 2 bases, J shed 8 bases, and the junction held 1 base outside the gene matches. The CDR3 coding sequence is TGTGCCAGCTCACCAGGGACAGGGGGCGATGAGCAGTTCTTC. Translating gives CASSPGTGGDEQFF.

The J gene is TRBJ2-3, the V gene TRBV20-1; no clear D. This CDR3 is built from 12 residues. CDR1 is DFQATT, CDR2 SNEGSKA, per germline (reference sequence). The CDR3 sequence: CSAGEPTDTQYF. DNA of the CDR3: TGCAGCGCTGGCGAACCTACAGATACGCAGTATTTT.

This clonotype was counted between two and nine times. This chain's CDR3 is CASSQDSDRSYEQYF. CDR3 DNA: TGCGCCAGCAGCCAAGATTCGGACAGATCCTACGAGCAGTACTTC. The V and J genes are TRBV4-3 and TRBJ2-7; the D gene is possibly TRBD1 (6 bases). V shed 0 bases and J shed 1 base, with 10 bases lying between them. Germline values: CDR1 LGHNA, CDR2 YSLEER. This CDR3 has 15 residues.

This clonotype has a handful of counts. The chain joins TRBV7-2 to TRBJ1-2; no reliable D call. CDR1 is SGHTA and CDR2 is FQGNSA in the germline V gene. The V end was cut by 1 base, the J end by 2 bases, with 5 bases between. This CDR3 region has 13 residues. The CDR3 sequence is CASSLDNNYGYTF. As DNA, the CDR3 is TGTGCCAGCAGCTTAGACAACAACTATGGCTACACCTTC.

This clonotype was recorded a few times. The chain is built from TRBV6-1 and TRBJ1-5; possible D gene TRBD1, 5 bases. Trimming stripped 8 bases from V and 2 bases from J, with 13 bases between. This CDR3 has 14 residues. CDR1 is MNHNS and CDR2 is SASEGT in the germline V gene. This chain's CDR3 is CASDWTRGNQPQHF. Here the CDR3 DNA reads TGTGCCAGCGACTGGACCAGGGGCAATCAGCCCCAGCATTTT.

This clonotype is termed medium-sized. The chain carries TRBV7-9 and TRBJ1-2; D may be TRBD1 (6 bases). Trimming stripped 4 bases from V and 4 bases from J, with 13 bases between. The CDR3 has 14 amino acids. Germline V gives CDR1 SEHNR, CDR2 FQNEAQ (reference sequence). CDR3 sequence reads: CASSSYREGYGYTF. Written as DNA, the CDR3 is TGTGCCAGCAGCTCCTACAGGGAGGGCTATGGCTACACCTTC.

The chain employs TRBV25-1 and TRBJ1-6, with D perhaps TRBD1 (6 bases). CDR1 and CDR2 (germline): MGHDK, SYGVNS. V lost 3 bases and J lost 3, with 12 bases in between. This CDR3 spans 16 amino acids. The DNA for the CDR3 is TGTGCCAGCAGTGATCCGGGGGGCAACTATAATTCACCCCTCCACTTT. It yields the protein CASSDPGGNYNSPLHF.

The chain uses TRBV29-1 and TRBJ1-2; D unclear. Trimming took 4 bases from V and 4 from J, leaving 10 bases between them. Germline lookup yields CDR1 SQVTM and CDR2 ANQGSEA. The CDR3 is 12 amino acids. The CDR3 reads CSVGAKAYGYTF. CDR3 DNA sequence: TGCAGCGTTGGTGCCAAGGCCTATGGCTACACCTTC.